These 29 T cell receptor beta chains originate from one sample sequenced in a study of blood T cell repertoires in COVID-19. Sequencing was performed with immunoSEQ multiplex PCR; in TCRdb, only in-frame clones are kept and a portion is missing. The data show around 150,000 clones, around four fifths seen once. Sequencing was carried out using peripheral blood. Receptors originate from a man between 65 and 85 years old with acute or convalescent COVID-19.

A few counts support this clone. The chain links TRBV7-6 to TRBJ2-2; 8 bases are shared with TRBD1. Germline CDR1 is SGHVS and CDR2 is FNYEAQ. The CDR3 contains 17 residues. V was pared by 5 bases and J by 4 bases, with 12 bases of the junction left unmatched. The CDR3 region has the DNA TGTGCCAGCAGCCGGACGGCAGGGGGCGCGGGCACCGGGGAGCTGTTTTTT. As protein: CASSRTAGGAGTGELFF.

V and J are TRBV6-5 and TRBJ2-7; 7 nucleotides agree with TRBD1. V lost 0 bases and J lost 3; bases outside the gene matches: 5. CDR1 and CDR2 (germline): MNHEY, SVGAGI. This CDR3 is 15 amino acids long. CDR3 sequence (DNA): TGTGCCAGCAGTTACTCGAGGGGGCCCAGCTACGAGCAGTACTTC. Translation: CASSYSRGPSYEQYF.

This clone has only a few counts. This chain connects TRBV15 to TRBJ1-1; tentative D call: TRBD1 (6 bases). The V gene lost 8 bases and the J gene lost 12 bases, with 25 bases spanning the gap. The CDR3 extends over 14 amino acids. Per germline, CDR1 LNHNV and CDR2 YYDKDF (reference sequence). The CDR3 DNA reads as TGTGCCACCCAAAGGGGGGGCAGTCCAATGAAAACTTTCTTT. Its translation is CATQRGGSPMKTFF.

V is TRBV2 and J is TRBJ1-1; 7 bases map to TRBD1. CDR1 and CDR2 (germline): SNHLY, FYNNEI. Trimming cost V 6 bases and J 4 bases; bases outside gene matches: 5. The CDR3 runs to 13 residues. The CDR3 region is CASRTDRVTEAFF. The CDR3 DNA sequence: TGTGCCAGCAGAACAGACAGGGTCACTGAAGCTTTCTTT.

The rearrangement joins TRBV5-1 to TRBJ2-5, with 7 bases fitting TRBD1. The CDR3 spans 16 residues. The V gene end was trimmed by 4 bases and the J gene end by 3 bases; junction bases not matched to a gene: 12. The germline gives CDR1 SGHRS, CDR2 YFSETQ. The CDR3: CASSHGTAAKEETQYF. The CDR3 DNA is TGCGCCAGCAGCCACGGGACAGCCGCGAAGGAAGAGACCCAGTACTTC.

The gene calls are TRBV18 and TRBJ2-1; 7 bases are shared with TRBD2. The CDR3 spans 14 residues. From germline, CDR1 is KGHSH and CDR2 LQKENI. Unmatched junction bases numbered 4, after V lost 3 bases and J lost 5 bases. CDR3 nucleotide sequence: TGTGCCAGCTCACCCGAGACTAGCCACAATGAGCAGTTCTTC. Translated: CASSPETSHNEQFF.

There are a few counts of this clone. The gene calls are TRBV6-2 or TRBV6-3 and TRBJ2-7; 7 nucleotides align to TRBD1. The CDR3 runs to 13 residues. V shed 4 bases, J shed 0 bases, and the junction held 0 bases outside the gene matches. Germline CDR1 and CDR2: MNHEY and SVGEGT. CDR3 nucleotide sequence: TGTGCCAGCAGTTGGGACAGCTCCTACGAGCAGTACTTC. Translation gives CASSWDSSYEQYF.

DNA for the CDR3: TGTGCCAGTAGTATTAATACAGTTACAGGCAATGAGCAGTTCTTC. Its translation is CASSINTVTGNEQFF. The genes are TRBV19 and TRBJ2-1; D may be TRBD1 (5 bases). The CDR3 loop spans 15 amino acids. Deletions cut 3 bases from V and 6 bases from J, with 15 bases between. CDR1 and CDR2 (germline): LNHDA, SQIVND (reference sequence).

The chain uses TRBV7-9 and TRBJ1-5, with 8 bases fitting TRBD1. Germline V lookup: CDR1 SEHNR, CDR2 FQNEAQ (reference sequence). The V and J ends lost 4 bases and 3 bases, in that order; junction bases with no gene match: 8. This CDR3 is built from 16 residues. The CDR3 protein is CASSSSGGWDNQPQHF. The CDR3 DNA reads TGTGCCAGCAGCTCGTCAGGGGGCTGGGACAATCAGCCCCAGCATTTT.

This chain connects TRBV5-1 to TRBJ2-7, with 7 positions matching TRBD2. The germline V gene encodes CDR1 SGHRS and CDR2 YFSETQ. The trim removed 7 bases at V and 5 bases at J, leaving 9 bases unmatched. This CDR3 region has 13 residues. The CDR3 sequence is CASALNGGDEQYF. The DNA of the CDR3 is TGCGCCAGCGCCCTAAATGGGGGGGACGAGCAGTACTTC.

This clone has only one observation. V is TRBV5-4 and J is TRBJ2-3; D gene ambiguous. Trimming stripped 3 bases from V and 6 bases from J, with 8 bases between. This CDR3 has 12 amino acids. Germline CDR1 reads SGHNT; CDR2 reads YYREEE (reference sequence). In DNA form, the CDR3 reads TGTGCCAGCAGCTCGGTACGGGATACGCAGTATTTT. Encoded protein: CASSSVRDTQYF.

The DNA of the CDR3 is TGTGCCAGCCGCCGGGGGGAAGGGGACACTGAAGCTTTCTTT. It codes for CASRRGEGDTEAFF. V usage is TRBV3-1 (or the pseudogene TRBV3-2) and J usage is TRBJ1-1; D perhaps matches TRBD1 (5 bases). The CDR3 is made up of 14 amino acids. V shed 8 bases and J shed 3 bases, with 16 bases lying between them. Germline V gene lookup returns CDR1 LGHDT and CDR2 YNNKEL (reference sequence).

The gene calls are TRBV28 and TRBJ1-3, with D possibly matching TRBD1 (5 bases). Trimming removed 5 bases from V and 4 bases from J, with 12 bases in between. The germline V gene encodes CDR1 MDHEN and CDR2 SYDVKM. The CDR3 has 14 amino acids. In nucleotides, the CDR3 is TGTGCCAGCAGTGTGCCAGGGTACGGAAACACCATATATTTT. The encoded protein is CASSVPGYGNTIYF.

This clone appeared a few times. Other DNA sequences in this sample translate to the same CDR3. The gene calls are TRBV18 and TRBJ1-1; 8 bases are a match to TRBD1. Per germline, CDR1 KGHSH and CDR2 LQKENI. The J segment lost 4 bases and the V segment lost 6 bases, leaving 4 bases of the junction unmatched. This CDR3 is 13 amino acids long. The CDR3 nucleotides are TGTGCCAGCTCTTCAGGGGGCTCCACTGAAGCTTTCTTT. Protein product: CASSSGGSTEAFF.

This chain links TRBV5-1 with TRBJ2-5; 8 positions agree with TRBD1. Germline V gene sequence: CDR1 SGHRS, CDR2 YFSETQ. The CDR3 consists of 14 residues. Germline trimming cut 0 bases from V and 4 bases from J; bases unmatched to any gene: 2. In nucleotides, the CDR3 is TGCGCCAGCAGCTTGGGGGACAGGTCAGAGACCCAGTACTTC. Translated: CASSLGDRSETQYF.

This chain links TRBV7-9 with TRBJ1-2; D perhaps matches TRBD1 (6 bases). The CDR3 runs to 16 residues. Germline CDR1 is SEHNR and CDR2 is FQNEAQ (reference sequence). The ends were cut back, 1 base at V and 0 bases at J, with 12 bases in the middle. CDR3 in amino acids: CASSLEQGLPNYGYTF. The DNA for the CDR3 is TGTGCCAGCAGCTTAGAACAGGGCCTCCCTAACTATGGCTACACCTTC. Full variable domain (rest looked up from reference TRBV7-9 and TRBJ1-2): DTGVSQNPRHKITKRGQNVTFRCDPISEHNRLYWYRQTLGQGPEFLTYFQNEAQLEKSRLLSDRFSAERPKGSFSTLEIQRTEQGDSAMYLCASSLEQGLPNYGYTFGSGTRLTVV.

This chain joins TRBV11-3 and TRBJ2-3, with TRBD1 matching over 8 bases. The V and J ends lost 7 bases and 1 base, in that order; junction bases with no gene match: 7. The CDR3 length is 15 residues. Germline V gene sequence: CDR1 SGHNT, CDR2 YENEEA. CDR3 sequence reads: CASTSTGDGTDTQYF. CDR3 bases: TGTGCCAGCACCTCGACAGGGGATGGCACAGATACGCAGTATTTT.

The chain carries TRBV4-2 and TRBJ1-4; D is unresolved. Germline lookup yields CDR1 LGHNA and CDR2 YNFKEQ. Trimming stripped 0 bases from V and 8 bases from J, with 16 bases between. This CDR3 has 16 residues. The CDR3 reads CASSQDLDDLVEKLFF. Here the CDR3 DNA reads TGTGCCAGCAGCCAAGATTTAGACGACTTAGTAGAAAAACTGTTTTTT.

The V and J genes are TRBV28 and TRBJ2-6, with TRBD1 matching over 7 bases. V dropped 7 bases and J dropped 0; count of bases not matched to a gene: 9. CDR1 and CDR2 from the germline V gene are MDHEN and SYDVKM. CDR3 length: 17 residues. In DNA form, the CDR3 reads TGTGCCAGCACCCCCTTCGGACAGGCCTCTGGGGCCAACGTCCTGACTTTC. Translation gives CASTPFGQASGANVLTF.

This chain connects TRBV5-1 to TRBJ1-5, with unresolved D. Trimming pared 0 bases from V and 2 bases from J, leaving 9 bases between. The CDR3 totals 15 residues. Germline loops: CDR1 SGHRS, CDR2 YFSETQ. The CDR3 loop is CASSLEGSRNQPQHF. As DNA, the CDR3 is TGCGCCAGCAGCTTGGAAGGGAGCCGCAATCAGCCCCAGCATTTT.

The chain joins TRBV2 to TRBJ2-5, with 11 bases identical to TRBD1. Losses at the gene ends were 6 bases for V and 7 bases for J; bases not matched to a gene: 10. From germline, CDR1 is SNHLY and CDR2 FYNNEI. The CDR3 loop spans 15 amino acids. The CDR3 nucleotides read TGTGCCAGCAGCTCCCGGACAGGGGGCCTAGGGACCCAGTACTTC. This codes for CASSSRTGGLGTQYF.

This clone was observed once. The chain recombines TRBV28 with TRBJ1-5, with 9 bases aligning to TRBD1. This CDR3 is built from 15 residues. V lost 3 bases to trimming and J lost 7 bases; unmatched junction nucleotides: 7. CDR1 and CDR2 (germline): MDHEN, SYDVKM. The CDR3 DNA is TGTGCCAGCAGTTTTTCCGGGACAGGGTTGCAGCCCCAGCATTTT. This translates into CASSFSGTGLQPQHF. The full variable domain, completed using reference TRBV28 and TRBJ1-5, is DVKVTQSSRYLVKRTGEKVFLECVQDMDHENMFWYRQDPGLGLRLIYFSYDVKMKEKGDIPEGYSVSREKKERFSLILESASTNQTSMYLCASSFSGTGLQPQHFGDGTRLSIL.

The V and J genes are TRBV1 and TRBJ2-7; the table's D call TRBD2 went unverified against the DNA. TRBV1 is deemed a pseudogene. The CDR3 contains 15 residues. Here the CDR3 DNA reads TGCACCAGCAGCCAAGTTACTAGCGGATGTTACGAGCAGTACTTC. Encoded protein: CTSSQVTSGCYEQYF.

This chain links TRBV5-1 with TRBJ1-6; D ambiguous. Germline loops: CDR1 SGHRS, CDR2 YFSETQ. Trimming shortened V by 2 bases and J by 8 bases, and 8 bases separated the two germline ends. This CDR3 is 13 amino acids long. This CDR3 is CASSLQTDSPLHF. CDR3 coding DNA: TGCGCCAGCAGCTTACAGACGGATTCACCCCTCCACTTT. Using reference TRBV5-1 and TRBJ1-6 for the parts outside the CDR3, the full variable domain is KAGVTQTPRYLIKTRGQQVTLSCSPISGHRSVSWYQQTPGQGLQFLFEYFSETQRNKGNFPGRFSGRQFSNSRSEMNVSTLELGDSALYLCASSLQTDSPLHFGNGTRLTVT.

For the CDR3, the DNA is TGTGCCAGCACTCTGGGGGGGAGGGGTGGCGAGCAGTACTTC. It specifies CASTLGGRGGEQYF. V gene TRBV27 combines with J gene TRBJ2-7; 7 nucleotides agree with TRBD2. There are 14 residues in the CDR3. V lost 7 bases and J lost 6; bases outside the gene matches: 12. Germline V CDR1 and CDR2: MNHEY, SMNVEV (reference sequence).

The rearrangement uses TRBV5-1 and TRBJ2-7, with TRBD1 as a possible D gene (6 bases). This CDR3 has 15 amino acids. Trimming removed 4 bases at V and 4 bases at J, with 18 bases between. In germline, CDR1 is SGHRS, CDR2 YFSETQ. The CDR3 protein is CASSIETGSGYEQYF. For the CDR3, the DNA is TGCGCCAGCAGCATAGAGACAGGTTCGGGTTACGAGCAGTACTTC.

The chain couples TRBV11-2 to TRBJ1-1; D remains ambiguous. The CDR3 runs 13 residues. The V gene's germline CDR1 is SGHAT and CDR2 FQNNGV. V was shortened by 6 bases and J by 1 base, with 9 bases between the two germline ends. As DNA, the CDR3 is TGTGCCAGCAGGCTCCAGGAGAACACTGAAGCTTTCTTT. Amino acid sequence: CASRLQENTEAFF.

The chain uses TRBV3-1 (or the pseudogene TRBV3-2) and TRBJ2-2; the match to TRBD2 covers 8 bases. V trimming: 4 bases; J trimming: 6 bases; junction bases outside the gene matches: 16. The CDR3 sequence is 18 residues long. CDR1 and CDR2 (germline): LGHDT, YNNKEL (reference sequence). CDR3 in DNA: TGTGCCAGCAGCCGTGAACGGCCGGGACTAGGGGGGGCCGGGGAGCTGTTTTTT. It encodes CASSRERPGLGGAGELFF.

The CDR3 sequence is CASSLETSGLSYEQYF. The CDR3 nucleotides read TGTGCCAGCAGTTTGGAGACTAGCGGCCTCTCCTACGAGCAGTACTTC. This chain links TRBV28 with TRBJ2-7, with 9 bases identical to TRBD2. The germline gives CDR1 MDHEN, CDR2 SYDVKM. V shed 3 bases, J shed 0 bases, and the junction held 6 bases outside the gene matches. The CDR3 loop spans 16 amino acids. Together with reference TRBV28 and TRBJ2-7, the CDR3 gives the full variable domain: DVKVTQSSRYLVKRTGEKVFLECVQDMDHENMFWYRQDPGLGLRLIYFSYDVKMKEKGDIPEGYSVSREKKERFSLILESASTNQTSMYLCASSLETSGLSYEQYFGPGTRLTVT.